This TCR beta chain was obtained from a study of T cell responses to AZD1222 COVID-19 vaccine. Study conclusions and caveats: Baseline seropositivity characterized only six or seven AZD1222 recipients. Among the donors, most were white British and more were female, and clonal diversity was possibly underestimated. None of the repertoires were sampled until the peak T cell response had passed.

Method: immunoSEQ multiplex PCR; TCRdb's copy keeps in-frame clones and lacks some. Found here are about 99,000 clones, roughly 93% of them singletons; the top ten hold 4% to 5.5%. This clone was observed a few times. Its antigen is not known. CDR3 length: 13 amino acids. V was shortened by 7 bases and J by 4 bases, with 14 bases between the two germline ends. Germline CDR1 reads MNHEY; CDR2 reads SVGAGI. This TCR was recovered from an adult in good health. Sequenced here: peripheral blood, sampled on day 0 of AZD1222 vaccination. This chain connects TRBV6-5 to TRBJ2-7; tentatively, D is TRBD1 (6 bases). CDR3 nucleotides: TGTGCCAGCAAAAGATTCCAGGGGTACGAGCAGTACTTC. Translation: CASKRFQGYEQYF.